This section outlines one T cell receptor beta chain sequence together with its context. Germline lookup yields CDR1 SGHTA and CDR2 FQGTGA. V dropped 6 bases and J dropped 5 bases, with 10 bases sitting between them. CDR3 length: 13 amino acids. The sample belongs to a study of blood T cell repertoires in COVID-19. Study information: The United States, Italy and Spain supplied acute and convalescent COVID-19 samples. PBMCs, B-cell-depleted T cells, or T cells provided the cDNA or gDNA that made up the material.

How the authors handled the data: Nucleated cell counts were estimated from reference gene primer amplification. Measured with immunoSEQ multiplex PCR; TCRdb has only the in-frame clones, and not every one. The D gene and trimming were derived from the DNA, and the V and J assignments and clone size from that table. The table shows 80,000 to 100,000 clones, with 75% to 90% occurring only once. The clonotype originates from a woman older than 75 with active or convalescent COVID-19. Sequenced input: peripheral blood. The chain is built from TRBV7-3 and TRBJ2-2, with D possibly TRBD2 on 5 matching bases. In nucleotides, the CDR3 is TGTGCCAGCAGTCGGCGGGTGACCGGGGAGCTGTTTTTT. The encoded protein is CASSRRVTGELFF. The whole variable domain, filled in from reference TRBV7-3 and TRBJ2-2, reads GAGVSQTPSNKVTEKGKYVELRCDPISGHTALYWYRQSLGQGPEFLIYFQGTGAADDSGLPNDRFFAVRPEGSVSTLKIQRTERGDSAVYLCASSRRVTGELFFGEGSRLTVL.